The rows below give T cell receptor beta chains drawn from one sample of a study of Ad26.COV2.S vaccination and SARS-CoV-2 variants. TCRdb keeps only in-frame clones here, not all; method: immunoSEQ multiplex PCR. The top ten hold approximately 12% of the sample, which has approximately 450,000 clones, 90% seen once. The sample consisted of peripheral blood, taken in a trial of Ad26.COV2.S vaccine versus placebo. The receptors shown here come from a person aged 18-60 years who received the Ad26.COV2.S COVID-19 vaccine or a placebo. The CDR3 runs from the conserved cysteine through the conserved F or W. The D gene is left open where the match is weak. Size is stated for part of the rows, as once, few or many counts, or as a class when the clone is expanded.

>once|TRBJ1-2|-|TRBV6-2/TRBV6-3
CASSPGGYRSIDYGYTF
TGTGCCAGCAGCCCCGGGGGATACAGGTCTATTGACTATGGCTACACCTTC
>-|TRBJ1-2|TRBD1|TRBV7-2
CASSRGTGSGYTF
TGTGCCAGCAGCCGTGGGACAGGGAGTGGCTACACCTTC
>-|TRBJ1-1|-|TRBV2
CASSLHPENTEAFF
TGTGCCAGCAGCCTTCATCCAGAGAACACTGAAGCTTTCTTT
>-|TRBJ2-5|-|TRBV10-3
CAISLGVEETQYF
TGTGCCATCAGTCTGGGGGTTGAAGAGACCCAGTACTTC
>-|TRBJ1-4|TRBD1|TRBV5-1
CASSSGGTEGFFNEKLFF
TGCGCCAGCAGCTCTGGAGGGACAGAGGGCTTTTTTAATGAAAAACTGTTTTTT
>once|TRBJ2-1|-|TRBV25-1
CASKWSSGEQFF
TGTGCCAGCAAGTGGTCGAGCGGAGAGCAGTTCTTC
>-|TRBJ1-4|TRBD1|TRBV6-5
CASKPAGTGREKLFF
TGTGCCAGCAAGCCAGCCGGGACAGGGCGGGAAAAACTGTTTTTT
>-|TRBJ2-7|-|TRBV24-1
CATSGRQAREDYEQYF
TGTGCCACCAGTGGAAGACAGGCCCGAGAAGACTACGAGCAGTACTTC
>-|TRBJ2-7|-|TRBV9
CASSVEALPYEQYF
TGTGCCAGCAGCGTAGAGGCCCTCCCCTACGAGCAGTACTTC
>-|TRBJ2-2|-|TRBV30
CAWSWGANTGELFF
TGTGCCTGGAGCTGGGGGGCCAACACCGGGGAGCTGTTTTTT
>-|TRBJ1-1|TRBD1|TRBV28
CASSLRQGNTEAFF
TGTGCCAGCAGTTTACGACAGGGGAACACTGAAGCTTTCTTT
>-|TRBJ2-7|-|TRBV2
CASRFSSYEQYF
TGTGCCAGCAGGTTTAGCTCCTACGAGCAGTACTTC
>-|TRBJ1-5|-|TRBV7-2
CASSLAQYSNQPQHF
TGTGCCAGCAGCTTAGCGCAGTATAGCAATCAGCCCCAGCATTTT
>-|TRBJ2-3|-|TRBV20-1
CSAPRGDTQYF
TGCAGTGCTCCCCGGGGAGATACGCAGTATTTT
>-|TRBJ1-1|TRBD1|TRBV9
CASSAGQLNTEAFF
TGTGCCAGCAGCGCGGGACAGTTGAACACTGAAGCTTTCTTT
>-|TRBJ2-7|-|TRBV7-7
CASSLQPGEAYEQYF
TGTGCTAGCAGCTTACAGCCGGGAGAGGCCTACGAGCAGTACTTC
>-|TRBJ2-1|TRBD2|TRBV9
CASSASGSFYNEQFF
TGTGCCAGCTCGGCTAGCGGGAGTTTTTACAATGAGCAGTTCTTC
>-|TRBJ2-7|-|TRBV2
CASSDSGWGSYEQYF
TGTGCCAGCAGTGACTCGGGGTGGGGCAGTTACGAGCAGTACTTC